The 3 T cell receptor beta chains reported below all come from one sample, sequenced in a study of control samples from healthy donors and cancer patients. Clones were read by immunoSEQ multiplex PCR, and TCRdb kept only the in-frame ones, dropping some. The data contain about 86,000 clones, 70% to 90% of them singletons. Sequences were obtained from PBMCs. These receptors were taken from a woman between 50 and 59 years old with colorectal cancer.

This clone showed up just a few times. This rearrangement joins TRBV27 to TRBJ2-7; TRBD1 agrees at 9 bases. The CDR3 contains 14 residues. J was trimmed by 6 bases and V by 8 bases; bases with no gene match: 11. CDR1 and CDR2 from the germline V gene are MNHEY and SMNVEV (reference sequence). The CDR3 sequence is CASHRDRVSIEQYV. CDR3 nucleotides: TGTGCCAGCCATCGGGACAGGGTCTCCATCGAGCAGTACGTC.

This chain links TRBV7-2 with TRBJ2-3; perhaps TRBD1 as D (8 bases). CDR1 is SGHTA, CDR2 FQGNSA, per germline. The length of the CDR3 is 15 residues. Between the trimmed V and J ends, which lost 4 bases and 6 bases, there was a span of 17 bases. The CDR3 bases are TGTGCCAGCAGCTCACAGGGGGGGGACTTGGATACGCAGTATTTT. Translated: CASSSQGGDLDTQYF.

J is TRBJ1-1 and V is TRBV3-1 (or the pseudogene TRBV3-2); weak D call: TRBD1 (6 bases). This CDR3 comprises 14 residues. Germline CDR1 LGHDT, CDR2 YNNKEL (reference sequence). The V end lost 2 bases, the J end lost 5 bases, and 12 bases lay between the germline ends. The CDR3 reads CASSQKGGGTEAFF. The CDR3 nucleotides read TGTGCCAGCAGCCAAAAGGGGGGAGGGACTGAAGCTTTCTTT.